The present entry profiles one TCR beta chain with its context. The data derive from a study of CD8 T cells in Susac syndrome. In blood CD8+ and CD4+ T cells, TCR beta underwent sequencing. Each multiple sclerosis control was a treatment-naive patient with relapsing-remitting disease that was either stable or active. FACS was used to enrich TEMRA cells, whereas the CD8+ and CD4+ T cells were obtained by negative isolation. This CDR3 contains 14 residues. Trimming pared 2 bases from V and 4 bases from J, leaving 8 bases between. Germline V CDR1 and CDR2: ENHRY, SYGVKD. A quantity of roughly 0.5 to 1 ug RNA underwent reverse transcription using random hexamers. One entry per CDR3 protein results from TCRdb running MiXCR on the immunoSEQ multiplex PCR reads. The repertoire has about 66,000 distinct CDR3 sequences, just under 95% of them found once; the top ten carry 0.56%.

The chain joins TRBV10-3 to TRBJ2-2, with D possibly matching TRBD1 (6 bases). This TCR was recovered from a human donor with multiple sclerosis. The sample comprised CD8+ T cells from PBMCs. In nucleotides, the CDR3 is TGTGCCATCAGTGAGACAGGGACCACCGGGGAGCTGTTTTTT. This encodes CAISETGTTGELFF.